This TCR beta chain originates from a study of blood T cell repertoires in COVID-19. Study at large: Samples taken during acute and convalescent COVID-19 were collected in the United States, Italy and Spain.

Only in-frame clones appear in the TCRdb table, and some are missing; sequencing was by immunoSEQ multiplex PCR. The data hold roughly 220,000 clones, with approximately 82% observed a single time. Two negative PCRs, clearance, or symptom resolution were required of recovered Cohort 3 donors. This CDR3 has 14 amino acids. Germline V lookup: CDR1 SGHVS, CDR2 FQNEAQ. The V end was cut by 2 bases, the J end by 4 bases, with 11 bases between. About this clone itself: Other DNA sequences in this specimen translate into the identical CDR3.

Sequencing was carried out using PBMCs or T cells enriched from blood (not recorded which). This TCR was sampled from a man aged 35-49 years who had recovered from COVID-19. The J gene is TRBJ1-1, the V gene TRBV7-8; tentative D call: TRBD1 (5 bases). The CDR3 is CASSLSGRATEAFF. The DNA for the CDR3 is TGTGCCAGCAGCTTATCGGGCAGGGCCACTGAAGCTTTCTTT.